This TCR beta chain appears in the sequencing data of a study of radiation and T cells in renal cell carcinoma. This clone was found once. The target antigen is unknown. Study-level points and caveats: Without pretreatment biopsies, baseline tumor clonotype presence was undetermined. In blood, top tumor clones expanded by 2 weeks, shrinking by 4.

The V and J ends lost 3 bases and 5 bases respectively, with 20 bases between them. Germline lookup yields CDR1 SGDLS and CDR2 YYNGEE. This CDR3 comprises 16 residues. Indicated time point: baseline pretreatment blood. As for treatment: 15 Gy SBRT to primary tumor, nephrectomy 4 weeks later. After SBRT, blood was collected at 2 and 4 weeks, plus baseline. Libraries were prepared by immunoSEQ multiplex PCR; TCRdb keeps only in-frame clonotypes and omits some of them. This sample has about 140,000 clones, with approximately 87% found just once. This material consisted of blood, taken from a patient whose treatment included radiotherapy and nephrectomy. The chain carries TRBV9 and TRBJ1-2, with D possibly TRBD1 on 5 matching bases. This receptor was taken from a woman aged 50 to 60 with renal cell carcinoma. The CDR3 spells CASSAHGAQDIYGYTF. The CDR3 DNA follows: TGTGCCAGCAGCGCCCATGGGGCGCAGGATATTTATGGCTACACCTTC.